This T cell receptor (beta chain) emerged from a study of blood T cell repertoires in COVID-19. Study-level information: Sites in the United States, Italy and Spain provided acute and convalescent COVID-19 samples. The cDNA or gDNA used as material had been derived from T cells, B-cell-depleted T cells, or PBMCs.

As processed by the authors: The assay estimated nucleated cells by amplifying reference gene primers. TCRdb keeps only in-frame clones here, not all; method: immunoSEQ multiplex PCR. The V and J calls and clone size come from that table; D and trimming were worked out from the DNA. This table holds over 100,000 clones, 75% to 85% found once. Germline V gives CDR1 MNHEY, CDR2 SVGAGI. The ends were cut back, 7 bases at V and 1 base at J, with 10 bases in the middle. The CDR3 consists of 13 residues. The sequencing sample was made of peripheral blood. This clonotype was sampled from a man aged 55 to 69 with acute or convalescent COVID-19. The J gene is TRBJ1-1, the V gene TRBV6-5, with D possibly matching TRBD1 (6 bases). The CDR3: CASTTDRNTEAFF. The CDR3, as DNA: TGTGCCAGCACCACGGACAGGAACACTGAAGCTTTCTTT.